One and the same sample provided the 24 T cell receptor beta chains below, sequenced in a study of T cell responses to AZD1222 COVID-19 vaccine. The method was immunoSEQ multiplex PCR; TCRdb's version includes in-frame clones alone and lacks a portion of them. The sample lists more than 50,000 clones, roughly 84% occurring once. The material was peripheral blood, obtained on day 0 of AZD1222 vaccination. These receptors all stem from an adult in good health.

The rearrangement links TRBV7-9 to TRBJ1-4; D is unclear. The V end lost 5 bases, the J end lost 3 bases, and 10 bases lay between the germline ends. The germline gives CDR1 SEHNR, CDR2 FQNEAQ (reference sequence). The CDR3 spans 14 residues. This CDR3 is CASSRFPPNEKLFF. In nucleotides, the CDR3 is TGTGCCAGCAGCCGTTTTCCGCCTAATGAAAAACTGTTTTTT.

V gene TRBV6-2 or TRBV6-3 combines with J gene TRBJ2-1; TRBD2 matches at 7 bases. With V trimmed by 5 bases and J by 9 bases, 10 bases remained unmatched. From germline, CDR1 is MNHEY and CDR2 SVGEGT. The CDR3 runs 14 residues. The CDR3, as DNA: TGTGCCAGCAGTCATGGGCGGGAGATGGGTGAGCAGTTCTTC. This encodes CASSHGREMGEQFF.

The rearrangement uses TRBV7-9 and TRBJ2-7; D may be TRBD2 (5 bases). This CDR3 region has 12 residues. Per germline, CDR1 SEHNR and CDR2 FQNEAQ (reference sequence). Trimming pared 11 bases from V and 6 bases from J, leaving 17 bases between. As DNA, the CDR3 is TGTGCCGCCGGAAGGGAGTGGCGCGAGCAGTACTTC. Protein: CAAGREWREQYF.

This clone occurred once. The genes are TRBV20-1 and TRBJ1-4, with D unclear. CDR1 is DFQATT and CDR2 is SNEGSKA in the germline V gene (reference sequence). The CDR3 is 11 residues long. Trimming took off 3 bases at V and 14 bases at J, with 13 bases between the two ends. The CDR3 DNA is TGCAGTGCTAGGTTCCAGCTTCTGCTGTTTTTT. This encodes CSARFQLLLFF.

J is TRBJ2-6 and V is TRBV5-1; 9 nucleotides align to TRBD1. Germline assignment: CDR1 SGHRS and CDR2 YFSETQ. V gave up 3 bases and J gave up 1 base; unmatched junction bases: 2. This CDR3 has 16 residues. CDR3 protein: CASSSGQGSGANVLTF. CDR3 in DNA: TGCGCCAGCAGCTCTGGACAGGGGTCTGGGGCCAACGTCCTGACTTTC.

V and J are TRBV29-1 and TRBJ1-1; no reliable D call. V was clipped by 2 bases and J by 0 bases, with 13 bases between them. Germline V CDR1 and CDR2: SQVTM, ANQGSEA. CDR3 length: 15 amino acids. The CDR3 protein is CSVERAEELNTEAFF. In nucleotides, the CDR3 is TGCAGCGTTGAAAGGGCCGAGGAGCTGAACACTGAAGCTTTCTTT.

This chain's CDR3 is CASSPGQGRYTF. CDR3 bases: TGTGCCAGCAGTCCTGGACAGGGGCGCTACACCTTC. The rearrangement links TRBV6-5 to TRBJ1-2; the match to TRBD1 covers 9 bases. From germline, CDR1 is MNHEY and CDR2 SVGAGI. CDR3 length equals 12 residues. V gave up 5 bases and J gave up 9 bases; unmatched junction bases: 4.

The chain uses TRBV18 and TRBJ2-7; 8 nucleotides agree with TRBD2. This CDR3 has 12 residues. V dropped 0 bases and J dropped 12; count of bases not matched to a gene: 4. Germline V gives CDR1 KGHSH, CDR2 LQKENI. CDR3 DNA sequence: TGTGCCAGCTCACCACCGGTCGGGAGGGCGTACTTC. Encoded protein: CASSPPVGRAYF.

Regarding this clone: Other DNA sequences of this sample code for an identical CDR3. The chain recombines TRBV5-1 with TRBJ1-3; 8 positions match TRBD1. Losses at the gene ends were 3 bases for V and 4 bases for J; bases not matched to a gene: 6. CDR3 size: 15 residues. Per germline, CDR1 SGHRS and CDR2 YFSETQ. The DNA for the CDR3 is TGCGCCAGCAGCTCGGGACAGGCAGCGGGAAACACCATATATTTT. It is translated as CASSSGQAAGNTIYF. The variable domain in full, with the rest retrieved from reference TRBV5-1 and TRBJ1-3, is KAGVTQTPRYLIKTRGQQVTLSCSPISGHRSVSWYQQTPGQGLQFLFEYFSETQRNKGNFPGRFSGRQFSNSRSEMNVSTLELGDSALYLCASSSGQAAGNTIYFGEGSWLTVV.

V and J are TRBV7-9 and TRBJ1-2; tentatively, D is TRBD1 (5 bases). The CDR3 consists of 13 residues. Germline values: CDR1 SEHNR, CDR2 FQNEAQ (reference sequence). V was clipped by 5 bases and J by 8 bases, with 15 bases between them. The CDR3 here is CASSPEPGLGYTF. CDR3 in DNA: TGTGCCAGCAGCCCGGAGCCGGGGCTCGGCTACACCTTC.

The sample holds a few counts of this clone. The chain couples TRBV7-2 to TRBJ1-4; D uncertain. Trimming removed 1 base at V and 3 bases at J, with 6 bases between. CDR3 size: 14 residues. The V gene's germline CDR1 is SGHTA and CDR2 FQGNSA. The CDR3 spells CASSLGPSNEKLFF. The CDR3 nucleotides are TGTGCCAGCAGCTTAGGTCCGTCTAATGAAAAACTGTTTTTT.

J is TRBJ1-1 and V is TRBV7-3; D is perhaps TRBD1 (5 bases). Germline V gene sequence: CDR1 SGHTA, CDR2 FQGTGA. V lost 1 base and J 3 bases, leaving 9 bases between the germline ends. There are 14 residues in the CDR3. This CDR3 is CASSLRGSDTEAFF. CDR3 nucleotides: TGTGCCAGCAGCTTAAGGGGCTCGGACACTGAAGCTTTCTTT.

Written as DNA, the CDR3 is TGTGCCAGCAGCGTAGGGACAGGGTGGAATGGCTACACCTTC. Residues: CASSVGTGWNGYTF. The chain has TRBV9 and TRBJ1-2; 8 bases match TRBD1. The CDR3 runs 14 residues. V shed 0 bases and J 6 bases; nucleotides not matched to a gene: 4. Germline-derived CDR1 and CDR2 are SGDLS and YYNGEE.

The chain employs TRBV12-3 or TRBV12-4 and TRBJ1-1; D is possibly TRBD1 (6 bases). The V end was cut by 4 bases, the J end by 5 bases, with 11 bases between. The CDR3 extends over 13 amino acids. The CDR3 DNA is TGTGCCAGCAGTTATACAGGGCGGACTGAAGCTTTCTTT. It encodes CASSYTGRTEAFF.

The V and J genes are TRBV5-6 and TRBJ1-5; D might be TRBD1 (5 bases). V shed 0 bases and J shed 2 bases, with 12 bases lying between them. This CDR3 contains 16 residues. Germline V gene lookup returns CDR1 SGHDT and CDR2 YYEEEE. The CDR3 region is CASSLAGGRGNQPQHF. As DNA, the CDR3 is TGTGCCAGCAGCTTGGCCGGGGGAAGAGGCAATCAGCCCCAGCATTTT. Full variable domain (rest looked up from reference TRBV5-6 and TRBJ1-5): DAGVTQSPTHLIKTRGQQVTLRCSPKSGHDTVSWYQQALGQGPQFIFQYYEEEERQRGNFPDRFSGHQFPNYSSELNVNALLLGDSALYLCASSLAGGRGNQPQHFGDGTRLSIL.

This clone was counted only a few times. The chain uses TRBV24-1 and TRBJ1-2; 7 positions match TRBD1. With 4 bases clipped from V and 6 bases from J, the junction kept 10 bases outside the gene matches. CDR1 and CDR2 from the germline V gene are KGHDR and SFDVKD. The length of the CDR3 is 15 residues. CDR3 region: CATSDQRGLNNGYTF. The CDR3, as DNA: TGTGCCACCAGTGACCAAAGGGGGCTCAACAATGGCTACACCTTC.

The rearrangement links TRBV7-3 to TRBJ1-2, with D possibly being TRBD1 (5 bases). V gave up 0 bases and J gave up 4 bases, with 6 bases separating them. The CDR3 contains 13 residues. CDR1 is SGHTA, CDR2 FQGTGA, per germline. As DNA, the CDR3 is TGTGCCAGCAGCTTAACGGGGACCTATGGCTACACCTTC. Its translation is CASSLTGTYGYTF.

The J gene is TRBJ1-5, the V gene TRBV6-2 or TRBV6-3; 8 bases line up with TRBD1. The CDR3 is 15 residues long. V trimming: 6 bases; J trimming: 3 bases; junction bases outside the gene matches: 7. Germline-derived CDR1 and CDR2 are MNHEY and SVGEGT. DNA of the CDR3: TGTGCCAGCAGCCCCGGACAGGGCTTCAATCAGCCCCAGCATTTT. Protein: CASSPGQGFNQPQHF.

The chain carries TRBV28 and TRBJ2-2; 11 nucleotides align to TRBD2. With 6 bases clipped from V and 3 bases from J, the junction kept 9 bases outside the gene matches. Germline CDR1 is MDHEN and CDR2 is SYDVKM. The CDR3 is made up of 17 amino acids. CDR3 sequence (DNA): TGTGCCAGCAGATTGGTACTAGCGGGAGTCGACACCGGGGAGCTGTTTTTT. It is translated as CASRLVLAGVDTGELFF.

This chain connects TRBV7-3 to TRBJ1-1; D ambiguous. The CDR3 is made up of 14 amino acids. The V gene lost 5 bases and the J gene lost 1 base, with 11 bases spanning the gap. Looked up from germline, CDR1 is SGHTA and CDR2 is FQGTGA. The CDR3: CASSLQDENTEAFF. DNA of the CDR3: TGTGCCAGCAGCCTGCAGGACGAGAACACTGAAGCTTTCTTT.

The CDR3 protein is CASSLDTGLNEKLFF. CDR3 coding DNA: TGTGCCAGCAGCTTAGATACAGGCCTTAATGAAAAACTGTTTTTT. The chain carries TRBV7-9 and TRBJ1-4; tentatively, D is TRBD1 (5 bases). The CDR3 has 15 residues. From germline, CDR1 is SEHNR and CDR2 FQNEAQ (reference sequence). V was trimmed by 1 base and J by 4 bases, leaving 10 bases between them.

CDR3 sequence (DNA): TGTGCCAGCAGCCCGTGGCGCGGGAGAGGGGGTGAGCAGTTCTTC. Translated, it gives CASSPWRGRGGEQFF. The chain has TRBV11-2 and TRBJ2-1, with TRBD2 as a possible D gene (7 bases). The V and J ends lost 5 bases and 9 bases respectively, with 20 bases between them. Germline CDR1 is SGHAT and CDR2 is FQNNGV. The CDR3 length is 15 residues.

J is TRBJ1-3 and V is TRBV19; D is uncertain. The length of the CDR3 is 16 residues. The V gene lost 3 bases and the J gene lost 1 base, with 13 bases spanning the gap. The V gene's germline CDR1 is LNHDA and CDR2 SQIVND (reference sequence). The CDR3: CASSIGNRLSGNTIYF. The DNA of the CDR3 is TGTGCCAGTAGTATTGGTAACCGACTGTCTGGAAACACCATATATTTT.

This chain uses TRBV11-2 with TRBJ2-3; D is undetermined. Germline V gives CDR1 SGHAT, CDR2 FQNNGV. This CDR3 spans 15 amino acids. Trimming took off 4 bases at V and 4 bases at J, with 15 bases between the two ends. CDR3 nucleotides: TGTGCCAGCAGCTCCTCGTCCCTATCCCCAGATACGCAGTATTTT. This encodes CASSSSSLSPDTQYF.